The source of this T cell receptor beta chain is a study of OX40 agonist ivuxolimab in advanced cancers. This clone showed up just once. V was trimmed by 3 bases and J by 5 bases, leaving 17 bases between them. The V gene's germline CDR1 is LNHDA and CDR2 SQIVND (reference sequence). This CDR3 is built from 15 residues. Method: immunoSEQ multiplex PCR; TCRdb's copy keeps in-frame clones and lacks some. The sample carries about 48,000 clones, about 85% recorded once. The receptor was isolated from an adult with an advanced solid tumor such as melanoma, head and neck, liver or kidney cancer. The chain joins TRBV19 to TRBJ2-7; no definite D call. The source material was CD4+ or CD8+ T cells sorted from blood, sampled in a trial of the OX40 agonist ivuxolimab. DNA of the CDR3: TGTGCCAGTAGTATCCCGGGTGGATCGCGCCACGAGCAGTACTTC. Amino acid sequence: CASSIPGGSRHEQYF.